The 17 T cell receptor beta chains given below trace back to one sample, sequenced in a study of molecular identifiers for immune sequencing clone quantification. TCRdb re-analysed the PCR reads in MiXCR, keeping a single row per CDR3 protein. The profile shows about 300,000 distinct CDR3 sequences, about a fifth of them singletons. Sequencing was performed on naive CD8+ T cells from blood, with Jurkat cell RNA spiked in. Noted subset: FACS-sorted CD8+CD4-CCR7+CD45RA+ naive T cells. The receptors here all came from a human donor in good health. Some libraries in this study had Jurkat cell RNA spiked in.

The V call is TRBV3-1, the J call TRBJ2-5; 11 bases map to TRBD2. CDR1 LGHDT and CDR2 YNNKEL come from the germline V gene (reference sequence). CDR3 length: 19 amino acids. V gave up 5 bases and J gave up 2 bases; unmatched junction bases: 16. The CDR3 reads CASSDETASGGLRQETQYF. The CDR3 region has the DNA TGTGCCAGCAGCGACGAAACCGCTAGCGGGGGGCTGCGACAAGAGACCCAGTACTTC.

This clonotype was found a few times. The V gene is TRBV9, the J gene TRBJ1-1; no clear D gene. CDR3 length: 16 amino acids. Trimming pared 0 bases from V and 1 base from J, leaving 13 bases between. The germline CDR1 and CDR2 sequences are SGDLS and YYNGEE. The CDR3 loop reads CASSVEAGMGNTEAFF. In nucleotides, the CDR3 is TGTGCCAGCAGCGTAGAGGCGGGAATGGGGAACACTGAAGCTTTCTTT. Full variable domain (missing parts from reference TRBV9 and TRBJ1-1): DSGVTQTPKHLITATGQRVTLRCSPRSGDLSVYWYQQSLDQGLQFLIQYYNGEERAKGNILERFSAQQFPDLHSELNLSSLELGDSALYFCASSVEAGMGNTEAFFGQGTRLTVV.

The chain couples TRBV11-2 to TRBJ2-3, with D maybe TRBD1 (7 bases). Trimming left V 3 bases short and J 6 bases short, with 16 bases between. CDR3 size: 15 residues. Germline V CDR1 and CDR2: SGHAT, FQNNGV. The CDR3 sequence is CASSFRGRGVDTQYF. CDR3 DNA: TGTGCCAGCAGCTTTAGGGGGCGCGGGGTCGATACGCAGTATTTT.

This clonotype has ten or more counts. The V gene is TRBV28, the J gene TRBJ2-7; 13 nucleotides match TRBD2. The CDR3 length is 14 residues. Germline V CDR1 and CDR2: MDHEN, SYDVKM. Trimming removed 6 bases from V and 9 bases from J; junction bases left unmatched: 8. CDR3 residues: CASSTGTSGILQYF. The CDR3 bases are TGTGCCAGCAGCACCGGGACTAGCGGGATCTTGCAGTACTTC.

This clonotype was observed many times. The chain links TRBV12-5 to TRBJ2-3; the D is unclear. Germline loops: CDR1 LGHNT, CDR2 FRNRAP. This CDR3 comprises 13 residues. V shed 1 base and J shed 2 bases, with 4 bases lying between them. CDR3 DNA sequence: TGTGCTAGTGGTTTGGCACTCACAGATACGCAGTATTTT. Amino acid sequence: CASGLALTDTQYF. Variable domain in full (rest from reference TRBV12-5 and TRBJ2-3): DARVTQTPRHKVTEMGQEVTMRCQPILGHNTVFWYRQTMMQGLELLAYFRNRAPLDDSGMPKDRFSAEMPDATLATLKIQPSEPRDSAVYFCASGLALTDTQYFGPGTRLTVL.

Many counts were recorded for this clonotype. The rearrangement uses TRBV6-2 or TRBV6-3 and TRBJ2-7; a weak D match, TRBD1 (5 bases). V was shortened by 11 bases and J by 3 bases, with 20 bases between the two germline ends. Germline CDR1 is MNHEY and CDR2 is SVGEGT. The CDR3 totals 14 residues. CDR3 sequence: CALGPGPSIYEQYF. The CDR3 nucleotides are TGTGCCCTGGGGCCGGGTCCTTCGATCTACGAGCAGTACTTC.

In this sample, this clonotype turned up many times. V usage is TRBV29-1 and J usage is TRBJ2-5, with a tentative D call TRBD2 (6 bases). Trimming removed 4 bases from V and 2 bases from J, with 14 bases in between. The length of the CDR3 is 14 residues. CDR1 is SQVTM and CDR2 is ANQGSEA in the germline V gene. The CDR3 loop is CSVVISDYQETQYF. CDR3 nucleotides: TGCAGCGTTGTTATATCGGACTATCAAGAGACCCAGTACTTC.

The chain couples TRBV28 to TRBJ2-7; D is perhaps TRBD1 or TRBD2 (5 bases each). Germline V gene lookup returns CDR1 MDHEN and CDR2 SYDVKM. The CDR3 has 13 amino acids. Trimming left V 4 bases short and J 5 bases short, with 12 bases between. The CDR3 reads CASSYRGTHEQYF. The CDR3 DNA follows: TGTGCCAGCAGTTACCGGGGCACCCACGAGCAGTACTTC.

Note on this clonotype: This sequence may be a read error, since a much larger clone differs from it by one base. The V gene is TRBV19, the J gene TRBJ1-5; D is unclear. Germline-derived CDR1 and CDR2 are LNHDA and SQIVND (reference sequence). The CDR3 loop spans 14 amino acids. CDR3 nucleotide sequence: TGTGCCAGTAGTATAGGCACTAGCAATCAGCTCCAGCATTTT. Translating it yields CASSIGTSNQLQHF.

The chain links TRBV9 to TRBJ2-5, with TRBD1 as a possible D gene (6 bases). Deletions cut 4 bases from V and 4 bases from J, with 14 bases between. Germline-derived CDR1 and CDR2 are SGDLS and YYNGEE. This CDR3 has 14 residues. In DNA, the CDR3 is TGTGCCAGCAGCCCCCACCAGGGGCCAGAGACCCAGTACTTC. Its protein product is CASSPHQGPETQYF.

Only a few counts were recorded for this clonotype. This chain uses TRBV14 with TRBJ2-7; D call uncertain. Germline V CDR1 and CDR2: SGHDN, FVKESK. Trimming shortened V by 4 bases and J by 6 bases, and 13 bases separated the two germline ends. This CDR3 is 13 amino acids long. The CDR3 DNA reads TGTGCCAGCAGCCCCCACCCGGGCCGCGAGCAGTACTTC. Amino acids: CASSPHPGREQYF.

This clonotype was seen many times. The chain joins TRBV6-5 to TRBJ2-6; perhaps TRBD1 as D (5 bases). In germline, CDR1 is MNHEY, CDR2 SVGAGI. This CDR3 region has 17 residues. V was trimmed by 0 bases and J by 0 bases, leaving 9 bases between them. CDR3 sequence: CASSYSTGYSGANVLTF. The CDR3 DNA reads TGTGCCAGCAGTTACTCTACAGGCTACTCTGGGGCCAACGTCCTGACTTTC.

A few counts support this clonotype. The chain has TRBV4-1 and TRBJ2-7, with D maybe TRBD2 (6 bases). The germline V gene has CDR1 MGHRA and CDR2 YSYEKL. Trimming took off 4 bases at V and 6 bases at J, with 13 bases between the two ends. CDR3 size: 13 residues. The CDR3 DNA reads TGCGCCAGCAGCCTAGGACTGGGACTCGAGCAGTACTTC. Amino acid sequence: CASSLGLGLEQYF.

This clonotype has a handful of counts. The CDR3 bases are TGTGCCAGCACCGTACAGGGTTTGTCAGATACGCAGTATTTT. It yields the protein CASTVQGLSDTQYF. The rearrangement joins TRBV7-9 to TRBJ2-3, with D possibly matching TRBD1 (6 bases). The CDR3 spans 14 residues. Per germline, CDR1 SEHNR and CDR2 FQNEAQ (reference sequence). V lost 7 bases and J 4 bases, leaving 15 bases between the germline ends.

This clonotype has ten or more counts. The chain recombines TRBV6-5 with TRBJ2-1; D gene uncertain. The CDR3 has 14 residues. The germline CDR1 and CDR2 sequences are MNHEY and SVGAGI. V lost 2 bases, J lost 2 bases, and 7 bases lay in between. The CDR3 bases are TGTGCCAGCAGTTACGTGGCCGCCTACAATGAGCAGTTCTTC. Translating it yields CASSYVAAYNEQFF.

Worth noting for this clonotype: A much larger clone sits a single nucleotide away, making a read error possible. The chain recombines TRBV29-1 with TRBJ2-4; weak D call: TRBD2 (6 bases). Germline CDR1 SQVTM, CDR2 ANQGSEA. This CDR3 is 13 amino acids long. In nucleotides, the CDR3 is TGCAGCGCTCACCTAGCGACCAAAGACATTCAGTACTTC. This translates into CSAHLATKDIQYF.

This clonotype was seen just once. A much larger clonotype is one base distant, so this may be a read error. The chain joins TRBV27 to TRBJ2-7; D might be TRBD1 (6 bases). The CDR3 has 15 amino acids. Germline CDR1 MNHEY, CDR2 SMNVEV (reference sequence). In DNA, the CDR3 is TGTGGCAGCAGTTTATTCCCCAGGGGCACGTACGAGCAGTACTTC. Its protein product is CGSSLFPRGTYEQYF.